A single TCR beta chain is shown here with its context. Trimming shortened V by 4 bases and J by 0 bases, and 20 bases separated the two germline ends. Looked up from germline, CDR1 is SGDLS and CDR2 is YYNGEE. The CDR3 is made up of 18 amino acids. This sample is drawn from a study of shared clonotypes between healthy human individuals. Generated by immunoSEQ multiplex PCR, the TCRdb table keeps only in-frame clones and is missing some. Of fewer than 400,000 clones in the sample, approximately 79% were seen once. Material: memory CD4+ T cells sorted from blood. Subset here: CD45RA-negative fraction. The receptor's source is a man aged 25 to 40 in good health. The chain recombines TRBV9 with TRBJ1-5, with D possibly matching TRBD1 (5 bases). CDR3 residues: CASSQRGRGEYSNQPQHF. The CDR3, as DNA: TGTGCCAGCAGCCAGAGGGGTCGGGGGGAATATAGCAATCAGCCCCAGCATTTT.